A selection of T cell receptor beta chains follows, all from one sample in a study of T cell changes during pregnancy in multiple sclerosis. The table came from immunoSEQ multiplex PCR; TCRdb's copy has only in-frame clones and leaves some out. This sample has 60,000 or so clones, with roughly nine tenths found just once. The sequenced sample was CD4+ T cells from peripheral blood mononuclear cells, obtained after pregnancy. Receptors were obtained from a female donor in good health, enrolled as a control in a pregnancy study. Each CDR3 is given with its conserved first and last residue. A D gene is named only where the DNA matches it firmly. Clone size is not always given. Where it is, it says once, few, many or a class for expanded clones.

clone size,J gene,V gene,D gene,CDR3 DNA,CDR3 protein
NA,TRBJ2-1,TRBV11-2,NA,TGTGCCAGCAGCTTGAATCCGGATTCGGGGCAGTTCTTC,CASSLNPDSGQFF
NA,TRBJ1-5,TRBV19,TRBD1,TGTGCCAGTAGGGAGACAGGGATTCAGCCCCAGCATTTT,CASRETGIQPQHF
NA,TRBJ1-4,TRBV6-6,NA,TGTGCCAGCCAGACGACAGCCTCAACTAATGAAAAACTGTTTTTT,CASQTTASTNEKLFF
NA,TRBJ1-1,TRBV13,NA,TGTGCCAGCAGCTTAGGGCCTGCGGGGAACACTGAAGCTTTCTTT,CASSLGPAGNTEAFF
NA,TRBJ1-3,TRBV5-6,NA,TGTGCCAGCAGCTTAACAGGGCCTGGAAACACCATATATTTT,CASSLTGPGNTIYF
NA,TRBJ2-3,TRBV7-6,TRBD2,TGTGCCAGCAGCGCCTTGAAGCGGGGGGGCTTAGATACGCAGTATTTT,CASSALKRGGLDTQYF
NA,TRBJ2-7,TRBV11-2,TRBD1,TGTGCCAGCAGCAGGGGACAGTTCGACGAGCAGTACTTC,CASSRGQFDEQYF
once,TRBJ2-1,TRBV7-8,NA,TGTGCCAGCAGCTCACCCGACCGAGGCAATGAGCAGTTCTTC,CASSSPDRGNEQFF
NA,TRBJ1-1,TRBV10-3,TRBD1,TGTGCCATCAGTGGGACAGGGGGATTGCCCACTGAAGCTTTCTTT,CAISGTGGLPTEAFF
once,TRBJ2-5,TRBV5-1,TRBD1,TGCGCCAGCAGCTCAAGACAGGGACAAGAGACCCAGTACTTC,CASSSRQGQETQYF